This entry features one T cell receptor (beta chain) sequence. Its specificity is unknown. As the library was built, unique molecular identifiers were attached to individual cDNA molecules. TCRdb re-analysed the RACE reads in MiXCR, keeping a single row per CDR3 protein. The table shows roughly 260,000 distinct CDR3 sequences, with about 9% occurring only once. The data were obtained in a study of human T cells and chemical hapten exposure. Overall study context: Investigators sensitized around 2 cm by around 2 cm of upper inner arm skin with 2% DPC.

Study conclusions and caveats: Expanded TCRs clustered into significantly more large CDR3 similarity groups than controls, the analysis revealed.

The CDR3 covers 13 residues. The ends were cut back, 5 bases at V and 7 bases at J, with 15 bases in the middle. Documented time point: pre-sensitization, week 0. The treatment was: therapeutic diphenylcyclopropenone sensitization with weekly scalp DPC. The source was whole blood, collected in connection with sensitization to the hapten diphenylcyclopropenone (DPC). The chain links TRBV12-3 or TRBV12-4 to TRBJ2-7; D ambiguous. This sequence originates from a woman aged 40 to 55 with alopecia areata. Some clones in this sample may be carry-over from other donors' samples. The CDR3 nucleotides read TGTGCCAGCAGTCAAACGACAATCGGGGAGCAGTACTTC. Protein: CASSQTTIGEQYF.